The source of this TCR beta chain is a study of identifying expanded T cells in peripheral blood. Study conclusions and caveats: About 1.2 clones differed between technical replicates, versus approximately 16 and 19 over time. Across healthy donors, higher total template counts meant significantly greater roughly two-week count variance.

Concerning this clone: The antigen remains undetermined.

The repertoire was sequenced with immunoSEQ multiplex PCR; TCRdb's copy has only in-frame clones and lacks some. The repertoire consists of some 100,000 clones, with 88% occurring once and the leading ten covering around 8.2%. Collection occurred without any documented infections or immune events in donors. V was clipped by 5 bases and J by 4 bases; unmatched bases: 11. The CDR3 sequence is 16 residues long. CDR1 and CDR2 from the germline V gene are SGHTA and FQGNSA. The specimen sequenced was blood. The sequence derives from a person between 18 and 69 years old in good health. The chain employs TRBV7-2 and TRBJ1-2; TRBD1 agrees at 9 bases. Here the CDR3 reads CASSLPGQGDAYGYTF. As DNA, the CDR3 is TGTGCCAGCAGCCTTCCGGGACAGGGAGATGCCTATGGCTACACCTTC.